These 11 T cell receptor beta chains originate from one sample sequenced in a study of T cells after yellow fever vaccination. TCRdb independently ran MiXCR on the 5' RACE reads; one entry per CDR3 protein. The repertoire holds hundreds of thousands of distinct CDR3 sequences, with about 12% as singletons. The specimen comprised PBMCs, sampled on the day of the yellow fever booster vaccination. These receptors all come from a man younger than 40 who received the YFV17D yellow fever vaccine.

CDR3 protein: CASSFPGLANNEQFF. For the CDR3, the DNA is TGTGCCAGCAGTTTTCCCGGACTAGCAAACAATGAGCAGTTCTTC. The chain has TRBV12-3 or TRBV12-4 and TRBJ2-1; 8 bases are a match to TRBD2. The CDR3 has 15 amino acids. Trimming removed 3 bases from V and 5 bases from J; junction bases left unmatched: 6.

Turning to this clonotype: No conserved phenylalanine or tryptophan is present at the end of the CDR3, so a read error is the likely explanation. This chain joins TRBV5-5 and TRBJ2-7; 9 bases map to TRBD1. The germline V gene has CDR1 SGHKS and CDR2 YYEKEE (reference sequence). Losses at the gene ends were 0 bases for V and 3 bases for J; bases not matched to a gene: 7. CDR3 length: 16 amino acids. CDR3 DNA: TGTGCCAGCAGCTTGGGTCGGGGACAGGGAAACTACGAGCAGTACTTA. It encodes CASSLGRGQGNYEQYL.

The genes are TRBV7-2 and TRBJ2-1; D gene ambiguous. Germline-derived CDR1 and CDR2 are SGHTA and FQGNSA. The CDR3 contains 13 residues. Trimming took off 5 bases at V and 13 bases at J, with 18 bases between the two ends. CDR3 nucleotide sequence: TGTGCCAGCAGCGCCGGTGGTCGGATTGGACAGTTCTTC. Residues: CASSAGGRIGQFF.

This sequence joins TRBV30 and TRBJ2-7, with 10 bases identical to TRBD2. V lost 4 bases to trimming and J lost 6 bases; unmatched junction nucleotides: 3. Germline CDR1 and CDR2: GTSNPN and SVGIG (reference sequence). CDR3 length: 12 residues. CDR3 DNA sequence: TGTGCCTGGACTAGCGGGAGTCGCGAGCAGTACTTC. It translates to CAWTSGSREQYF.

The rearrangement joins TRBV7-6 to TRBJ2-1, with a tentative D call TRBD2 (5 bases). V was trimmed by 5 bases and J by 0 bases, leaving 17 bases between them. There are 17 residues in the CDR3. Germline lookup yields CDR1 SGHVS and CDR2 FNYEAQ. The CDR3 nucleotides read TGTGCCAGCAGCCCTATGGCTAGCTCCAGCTCCTACAATGAGCAGTTCTTC. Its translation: CASSPMASSSSYNEQFF. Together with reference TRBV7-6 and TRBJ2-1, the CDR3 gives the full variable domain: GAGVSQSPRYKVTKRGQDVALRCDPISGHVSLYWYRQALGQGPEFLTYFNYEAQQDKSGLPNDRFSAERPEGSISTLTIQRTEQRDSAMYRCASSPMASSSSYNEQFFGPGTRLTVL.

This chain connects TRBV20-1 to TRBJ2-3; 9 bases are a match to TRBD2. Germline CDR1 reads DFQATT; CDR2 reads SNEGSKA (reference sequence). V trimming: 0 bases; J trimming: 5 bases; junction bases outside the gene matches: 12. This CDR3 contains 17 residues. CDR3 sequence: CSARDLYGVAGVDTQYF. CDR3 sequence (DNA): TGCAGTGCTAGAGATTTATACGGGGTAGCGGGAGTAGATACGCAGTATTTT.

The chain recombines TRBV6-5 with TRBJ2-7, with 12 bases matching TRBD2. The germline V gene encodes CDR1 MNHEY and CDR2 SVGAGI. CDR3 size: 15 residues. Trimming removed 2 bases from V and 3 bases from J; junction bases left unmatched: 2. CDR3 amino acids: CASSYGGLAGYEQYF. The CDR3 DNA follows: TGTGCCAGCAGTTACGGGGGACTAGCGGGCTACGAGCAGTACTTC.

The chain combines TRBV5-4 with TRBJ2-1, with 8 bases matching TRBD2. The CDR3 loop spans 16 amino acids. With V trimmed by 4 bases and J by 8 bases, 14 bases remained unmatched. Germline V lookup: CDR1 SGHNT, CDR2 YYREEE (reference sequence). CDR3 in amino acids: CASSPRGSGILDEQFF. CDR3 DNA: TGTGCCAGCAGCCCGCGGGGTAGCGGGATTCTCGATGAGCAGTTCTTC.

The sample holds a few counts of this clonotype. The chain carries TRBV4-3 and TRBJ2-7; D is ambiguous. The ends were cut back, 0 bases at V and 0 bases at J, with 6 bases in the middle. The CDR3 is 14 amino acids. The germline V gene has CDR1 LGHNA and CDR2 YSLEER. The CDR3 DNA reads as TGCGCCAGCAGCCAAGAGGTCGTCTCCTACGAGCAGTACTTC. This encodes CASSQEVVSYEQYF.

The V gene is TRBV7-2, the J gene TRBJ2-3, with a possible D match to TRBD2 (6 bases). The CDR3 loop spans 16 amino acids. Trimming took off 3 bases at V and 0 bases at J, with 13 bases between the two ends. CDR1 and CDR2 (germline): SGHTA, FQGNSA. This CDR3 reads CASSFGGDSSTDTQYF. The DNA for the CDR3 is TGTGCCAGCAGCTTCGGGGGAGATTCTAGCACAGATACGCAGTATTTT.

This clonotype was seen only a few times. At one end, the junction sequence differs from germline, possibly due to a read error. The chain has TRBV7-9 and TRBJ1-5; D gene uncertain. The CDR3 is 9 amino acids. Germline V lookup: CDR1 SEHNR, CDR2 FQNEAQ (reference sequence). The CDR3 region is CASSLGQRF. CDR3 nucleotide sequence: TGTGCCAGCAGCTTAGGGCAGCGATTT.